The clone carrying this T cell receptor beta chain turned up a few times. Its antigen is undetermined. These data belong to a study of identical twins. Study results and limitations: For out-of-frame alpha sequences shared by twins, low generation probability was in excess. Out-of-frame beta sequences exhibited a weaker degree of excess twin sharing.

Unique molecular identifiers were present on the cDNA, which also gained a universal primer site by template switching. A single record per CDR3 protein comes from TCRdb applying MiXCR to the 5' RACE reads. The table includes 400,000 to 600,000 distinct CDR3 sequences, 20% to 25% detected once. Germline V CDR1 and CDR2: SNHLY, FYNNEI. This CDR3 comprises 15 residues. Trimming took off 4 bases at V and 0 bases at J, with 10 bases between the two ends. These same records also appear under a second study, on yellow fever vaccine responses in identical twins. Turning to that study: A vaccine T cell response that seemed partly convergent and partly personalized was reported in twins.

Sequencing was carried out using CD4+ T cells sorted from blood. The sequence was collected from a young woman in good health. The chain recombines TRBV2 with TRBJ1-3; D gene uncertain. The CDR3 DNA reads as TGTGCCAGCAGTGTAGCACTCAGCTCTGGAAACACCATATATTTT. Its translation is CASSVALSSGNTIYF.